A selection of T cell receptor beta chains follows, all from one sample in a study of monozygotic twins with inflammatory bowel disease. Using the 5' RACE reads, TCRdb records one entry per CDR3 protein without DNA. The ten top clones account for 2.4%, within a sample of 400,000 to 500,000 distinct CDR3 sequences. The source material was blood. The receptors shown here come from a human donor with ulcerative colitis or Crohn's disease, or a healthy co-twin of an affected twin (not recorded which). The CDR3 runs from the conserved cysteine through the conserved F or W. Fields, in order: V gene, J gene, CDR3 protein.

V: TRBV7-9
J: TRBJ2-7
CDR3: CASSLSGPAGDEQYF

V: TRBV24-1
J: TRBJ2-7
CDR3: CATSDLWGEQYF

V: TRBV6-2/TRBV6-3
J: TRBJ2-1
CDR3: CASLRGDRRIYNEQFF

V: TRBV5-1
J: TRBJ2-7
CDR3: CASSPGLLRDYEQYF

V: TRBV7-3
J: TRBJ2-2
CDR3: CASSPNQTGRRTGELFF

V: TRBV11-2
J: TRBJ2-6
CDR3: CASSIQGSGANVLTF

V: TRBV7-9
J: TRBJ2-5
CDR3: CASSHPPSGETQYF

V: TRBV5-1
J: TRBJ2-5
CDR3: CASRQGSTGPGETQYF

V: TRBV20-1
J: TRBJ2-5
CDR3: CSAPSASEQETQYF

V: TRBV5-1
J: TRBJ2-5
CDR3: CASSGTSGQETQYF

V: TRBV19
J: TRBJ1-5
CDR3: CASSIVTFSNQPQHF

V: TRBV19
J: TRBJ1-1
CDR3: CASSTSDRGYGTEAFF

V: TRBV27
J: TRBJ1-5
CDR3: CASRRLVSNQPQHF

V: TRBV2
J: TRBJ1-5
CDR3: CASSDWGLSNQPQHF

V: TRBV28
J: TRBJ2-7
CDR3: CASSAAREQYF

V: TRBV19
J: TRBJ1-2
CDR3: CASRIFGQGDGGYTF

V: TRBV4-1
J: TRBJ1-6
CDR3: CASSLDWTGVNSPLHF

V: TRBV3-1
J: TRBJ2-2
CDR3: CASSQDGLLRELFF

V: TRBV27
J: TRBJ2-1
CDR3: CASSIGTSGRAGEQFF

V: TRBV6-1
J: TRBJ2-1
CDR3: CASSEARGYNEQFF

V: TRBV7-9
J: TRBJ1-6
CDR3: CASSQATGLGNSPLHF

V: TRBV3-1
J: TRBJ2-2
CDR3: CASSLPRTGGVELFF

V: TRBV3-1
J: TRBJ1-3
CDR3: CASSQGFFPGNTIYF

V: TRBV20-1
J: TRBJ2-3
CDR3: CSAPTKGATQYF

V: TRBV28
J: TRBJ1-1
CDR3: CASSSPTRSAGEAFF

V: TRBV27
J: TRBJ2-1
CDR3: CASCPGWSYNEQFF

V: TRBV3-1
J: TRBJ2-1
CDR3: CASSQVVHEQFF

V: TRBV6-1
J: TRBJ2-1
CDR3: CASSEFASVNYNEQFF

V: TRBV11-2
J: TRBJ2-7
CDR3: CASTRTTGGGYEQYF

V: TRBV7-2
J: TRBJ1-5
CDR3: CASSLVPQASNQPQHF

V: TRBV5-1
J: TRBJ2-2
CDR3: CASSPIGSGELFF

V: TRBV5-5
J: TRBJ2-1
CDR3: CASSLAQHWQDKDNEQFF

V: TRBV5-1
J: TRBJ2-1
CDR3: CASSLTSGSFDEQFF

V: TRBV15
J: TRBJ2-7
CDR3: CATSRFRDGLSYEQYF

V: TRBV29-1
J: TRBJ2-2
CDR3: CSVTTSGRGTGELFF

V: TRBV29-1
J: TRBJ2-3
CDR3: CSVDGAGAADTQYF

V: TRBV13
J: TRBJ2-6
CDR3: CASSYLGRNSGANVLTF

V: TRBV24-1
J: TRBJ2-1
CDR3: CATSDTDFSSYNEQFF

V: TRBV4-3
J: TRBJ2-6
CDR3: CASSPETGENSGANVLTF

V: TRBV24-1
J: TRBJ1-2
CDR3: CATSDSPLGGGYTF

V: TRBV3-1
J: TRBJ1-2
CDR3: CASRAGTGYGYTF

V: TRBV18
J: TRBJ2-5
CDR3: CASSLSLLGSGETQYF

V: TRBV2
J: TRBJ2-7
CDR3: CASSGRPMSSYEQYF

V: TRBV11-2
J: TRBJ2-7
CDR3: CASSFLSSGRAYEQYF

V: TRBV10-3
J: TRBJ2-6
CDR3: CASRGVGANVLTF

V: TRBV4-3
J: TRBJ2-6
CDR3: CASSQTLGPRARGANVLTF

V: TRBV6-5
J: TRBJ2-7
CDR3: CASSYKGLAGYEQYF

V: TRBV23-1
J: TRBJ2-6
CDR3: CASSQPNVRRTGGASGANVLTF

V: TRBV7-2
J: TRBJ1-5
CDR3: CASSTGHNQPQHF

V: TRBV11-2
J: TRBJ2-7
CDR3: CASSVRTATFSYEQYF

V: TRBV5-5
J: TRBJ1-3
CDR3: CASRPLIRGNTIYF

V: TRBV7-9
J: TRBJ2-1
CDR3: CASSLSQGGKLGNEQFF

V: TRBV7-2
J: TRBJ1-2
CDR3: CASSPGAGGRYYGYTF